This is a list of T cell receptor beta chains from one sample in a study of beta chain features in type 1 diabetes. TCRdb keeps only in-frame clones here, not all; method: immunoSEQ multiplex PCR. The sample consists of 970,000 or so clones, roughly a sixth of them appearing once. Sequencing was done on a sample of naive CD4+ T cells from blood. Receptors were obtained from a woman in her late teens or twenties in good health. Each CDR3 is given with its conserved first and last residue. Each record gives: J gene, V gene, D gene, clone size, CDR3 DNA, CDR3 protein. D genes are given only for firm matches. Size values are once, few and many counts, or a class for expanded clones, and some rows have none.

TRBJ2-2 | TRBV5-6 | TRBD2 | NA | TGTGCCAGCAGCCTGGGAGCGGGAGTTAGTACCGGGGAGCTGTTTTTT | CASSLGAGVSTGELFF
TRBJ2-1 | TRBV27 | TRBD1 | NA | TGTGCCAGCCATGGGACAGGGAGCTCCTACAATGAGCAGTTCTTC | CASHGTGSSYNEQFF
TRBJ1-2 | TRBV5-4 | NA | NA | TGTGCCAGCAGCACAGACACCTATGGCTACACCTTC | CASSTDTYGYTF
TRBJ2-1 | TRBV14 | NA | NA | TGTGCCAGCAGCCGCTCGACAGTATACAATGAGCAGTTCTTC | CASSRSTVYNEQFF
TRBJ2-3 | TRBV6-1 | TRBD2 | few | TGTGCCAGCAGTGAAATCCCTAGCGGGAGGGCCTTGTCGGATACGCAGTATTTT | CASSEIPSGRALSDTQYF
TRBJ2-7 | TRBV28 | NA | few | TGTGCCAGCACCTTAACCACCGACAGAGCCTACGAGCAGTACTTC | CASTLTTDRAYEQYF
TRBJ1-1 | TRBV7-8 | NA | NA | TGTGCCAGCAGCTTACGAGGTGAAGCTTTCTTT | CASSLRGEAFF
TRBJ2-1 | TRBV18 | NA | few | TGTGCCAGCTCACCTAGGGACCAAAACAATGAGCAGTTCTTC | CASSPRDQNNEQFF
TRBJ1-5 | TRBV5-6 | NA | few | TGTGCCAGCAGCTTGAGCACAGTCAATCAGCCCCAGCATTTT | CASSLSTVNQPQHF
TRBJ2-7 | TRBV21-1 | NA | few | TGTGCCAGCAGCAAAGCTCGACTAGCGGGAGGAGGGAAGAACGAGCAGTACTTC | CASSKARLAGGGKNEQYF
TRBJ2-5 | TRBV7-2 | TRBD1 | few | TGTGCCAGCAGCCTAGGGACAGGGGGCTTAGAGACCCAGTACTTC | CASSLGTGGLETQYF
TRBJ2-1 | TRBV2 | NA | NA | TGTGCCAGCGGCCCCTACAATGAGCAGTTCTTC | CASGPYNEQFF
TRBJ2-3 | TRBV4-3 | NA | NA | TGCGCCAGCAGCCCGACGGGGGCGCCCACAGATACGCAGTATTTT | CASSPTGAPTDTQYF
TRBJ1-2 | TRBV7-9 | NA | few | TGTGCCAGCAGCCGAAGGGGGGCCCTATATGGCTACACCTTC | CASSRRGALYGYTF
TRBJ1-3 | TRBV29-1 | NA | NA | TGCAGCGTGTCCTTGACCCATGGTGGAAACACCATATATTTT | CSVSLTHGGNTIYF
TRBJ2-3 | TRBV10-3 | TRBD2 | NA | TGTGCCATCAGTGGCGGTAGCGGGAGCCCAGATACGCAGTATTTT | CAISGGSGSPDTQYF